This is a list of T cell receptor beta chains from one sample in a study of graft-versus-host responses after intestinal transplantation. Profiled with immunoSEQ multiplex PCR; TCRdb holds only in-frame clones, not every one. The data hold about 120,000 clones, with just under 95% observed a single time. These receptors have no identified antigens. Source: unstimulated CD8+ T cells sorted from spleen or lymph node cells, taken before transplant. All receptors derive from a human donor who was the organ donor for an intestinal transplant. The CDR3 runs from the conserved cysteine through the conserved F or W. A D gene is named only where the DNA matches it firmly. Only part of the rows carry a size: once, few, many, or a class if the clone is expanded.

j_gene: TRBJ2-7
v_gene: TRBV27
d_gene: TRBD2
abundance: -
CDR3nt: TGTGCCAGCAGTTTAACGGGAGGCCCCTACGAGCAGTACTTC
CDR3aa: CASSLTGGPYEQYF

j_gene: TRBJ1-2
v_gene: TRBV19
d_gene: -
abundance: once
CDR3nt: TGTGCCAGTAGTATCCCCCACATAGGGGTTGAGTATGGCTACACCTTC
CDR3aa: CASSIPHIGVEYGYTF

j_gene: TRBJ2-3
v_gene: TRBV5-4
d_gene: TRBD2
abundance: -
CDR3nt: TGTGCCAGCAGCTTGGACCTAGCGGGAGCTAGCACAGATACGCAGTATTTT
CDR3aa: CASSLDLAGASTDTQYF

j_gene: TRBJ2-1
v_gene: TRBV10-3
d_gene: -
abundance: -
CDR3nt: TGTGCCATCAGTGGGTGGGCTTCGAGAGGGAATGAGCAGTTCTTC
CDR3aa: CAISGWASRGNEQFF

j_gene: TRBJ2-7
v_gene: TRBV19
d_gene: -
abundance: -
CDR3nt: TGTGCCAGTAGATCGACAGAAGAGGCCTACGAGCAGTACTTC
CDR3aa: CASRSTEEAYEQYF

j_gene: TRBJ2-1
v_gene: TRBV5-5
d_gene: -
abundance: -
CDR3nt: TGTGCCAGCAGCTCACCAGCGGCCGACAATGAGCAGTTCTTC
CDR3aa: CASSSPAADNEQFF

j_gene: TRBJ2-3
v_gene: TRBV13
d_gene: TRBD2
abundance: -
CDR3nt: TGTGCCAGCAGCGGTGGAGGGACTAGCGGGAGTCCAGATACGCAGTATTTT
CDR3aa: CASSGGGTSGSPDTQYF

j_gene: TRBJ1-5
v_gene: TRBV6-5
d_gene: -
abundance: -
CDR3nt: TGTGCCAGCAGTTCATTTAGCAATCAGCCCCAGCATTTT
CDR3aa: CASSSFSNQPQHF

j_gene: TRBJ2-1
v_gene: TRBV25-1
d_gene: TRBD2
abundance: -
CDR3nt: TGTGCCAGCAGGAGGGGGACTAGCGGCCACAATGAGCAGTTCTTC
CDR3aa: CASRRGTSGHNEQFF

j_gene: TRBJ1-2
v_gene: TRBV4-1
d_gene: -
abundance: once
CDR3nt: TGCGCCAGCAGCCAGGGGAGACAGGCTCGGGGCTACACCTTC
CDR3aa: CASSQGRQARGYTF

j_gene: TRBJ2-1
v_gene: TRBV7-9
d_gene: TRBD2
abundance: -
CDR3nt: TGTGCCAGCAGCTTAAACCGACTAGCGGGAGGTCATGAGCAGTTCTTC
CDR3aa: CASSLNRLAGGHEQFF

j_gene: TRBJ2-7
v_gene: TRBV7-2
d_gene: TRBD1
abundance: -
CDR3nt: TGTGCCAGCAGCCCGGGACAGGGGGCCTCTCAGTACTTC
CDR3aa: CASSPGQGASQYF

j_gene: TRBJ2-1
v_gene: TRBV7-7
d_gene: TRBD2
abundance: -
CDR3nt: TGTGCTAGCAGCTTAGGTGCGGGAGGGTTTAAAGAGGATGAGCAGTTCTTC
CDR3aa: CASSLGAGGFKEDEQFF

j_gene: TRBJ2-3
v_gene: TRBV30
d_gene: -
abundance: -
CDR3nt: TGTGCCTGGAGTGGTCTCCAAGATACGCAGTATTTT
CDR3aa: CAWSGLQDTQYF

j_gene: TRBJ1-2
v_gene: TRBV7-6
d_gene: -
abundance: -
CDR3nt: TGTGCCTCGGACGGGCGCTCCGACCTCTATGGCTACACCTTC
CDR3aa: CASDGRSDLYGYTF

j_gene: TRBJ2-7
v_gene: TRBV6-4
d_gene: -
abundance: -
CDR3nt: TGTGCCAGCAGTGAGTTTAGCGGAGCCGGATACGAGCAGTACTTC
CDR3aa: CASSEFSGAGYEQYF

j_gene: TRBJ2-1
v_gene: TRBV13
d_gene: -
abundance: once
CDR3nt: TGTGCCAGCAGCTCCGGACGAGGGTCCTACAATGAGCAGTTCTTC
CDR3aa: CASSSGRGSYNEQFF

j_gene: TRBJ2-3
v_gene: TRBV5-6
d_gene: -
abundance: once
CDR3nt: TGTGCCAGCAGGTATCCTTACGCTGCGGATACGCAGTATTTT
CDR3aa: CASRYPYAADTQYF

j_gene: TRBJ2-1
v_gene: TRBV10-2
d_gene: TRBD2
abundance: -
CDR3nt: TGCGCCAGCAAGGGGGCGGGAGGGCCGAACAATGAGCAGTTCTTC
CDR3aa: CASKGAGGPNNEQFF

j_gene: TRBJ1-1
v_gene: TRBV19
d_gene: -
abundance: -
CDR3nt: TGTGCCAGTAGTATGTCAGAGAACACTGAAGCTTTCTTT
CDR3aa: CASSMSENTEAFF

j_gene: TRBJ2-3
v_gene: TRBV5-6
d_gene: -
abundance: -
CDR3nt: TGTGCCAGCACCCCAGGTGAGGGCACAGATACGCAGTATTTT
CDR3aa: CASTPGEGTDTQYF

j_gene: TRBJ2-7
v_gene: TRBV2
d_gene: -
abundance: -
CDR3nt: TGTGCCAGCAGTGCCAGCGGGCTCTCCTACGAGCAGTACTTC
CDR3aa: CASSASGLSYEQYF

j_gene: TRBJ2-3
v_gene: TRBV28
d_gene: -
abundance: -
CDR3nt: TGTGCCAGCAGCCCGAGGACAGTAGGGTGGGGAACAGATACGCAGTATTTT
CDR3aa: CASSPRTVGWGTDTQYF

j_gene: TRBJ2-1
v_gene: TRBV5-6
d_gene: -
abundance: -
CDR3nt: TGTGCCAGCAGCTTGAGTAGTGAGCAGTTCTTC
CDR3aa: CASSLSSEQFF